This T cell receptor (beta chain) was sequenced for a study of CXCR3-negative and CXCR3-positive naive CD8 T cells. Study outcomes and limitations: Similar TRBV-TRBJ usage characterized naive CXCR3-negative and CXCR3-positive cells; memory cells differed.

The libraries of TRB cDNA were prepared using 5' RACE with UMI labels. TCRdb re-analyzed the 5' RACE reads; it lists each CDR3 protein once, without DNA. The sample includes about 38,000 distinct CDR3 sequences. Germline assignment: CDR1 MDHEN and CDR2 SYDVKM. This CDR3 has 18 residues. In regard to this clonotype: Its antigen is still unknown.

The material sequenced was memory CD8+ T cells from blood. This TCR was sampled from a human donor in good health. Some clones in this sample may be carry-over from other donors' samples. This chain uses TRBV28 with TRBJ2-2; without DNA, the TCRdb call of TRBD1 cannot be checked. The CDR3 protein is CASNQPRGSDRETGELFF.